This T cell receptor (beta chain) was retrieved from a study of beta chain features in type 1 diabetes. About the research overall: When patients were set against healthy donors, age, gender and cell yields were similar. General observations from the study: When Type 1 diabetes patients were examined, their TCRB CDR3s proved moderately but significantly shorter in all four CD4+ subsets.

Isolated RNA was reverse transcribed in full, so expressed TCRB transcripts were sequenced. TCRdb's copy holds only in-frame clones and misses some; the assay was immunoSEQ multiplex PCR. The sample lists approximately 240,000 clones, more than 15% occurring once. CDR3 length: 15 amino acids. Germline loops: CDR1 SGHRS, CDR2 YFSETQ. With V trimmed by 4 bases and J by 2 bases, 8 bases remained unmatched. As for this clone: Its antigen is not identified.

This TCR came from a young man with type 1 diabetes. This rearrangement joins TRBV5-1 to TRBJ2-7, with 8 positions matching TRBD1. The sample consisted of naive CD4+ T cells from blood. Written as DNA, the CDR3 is TGCGCCAGCAGCCGGGGGACAGGCTTGACCTACGAGCAGTACTTC. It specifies CASSRGTGLTYEQYF.